This T cell receptor (beta chain) was recovered during a study of coeliac disease. Study-level information: Without high-resolution HLA typing, biased TRBV7-2 usage was queried.

The method was immunoSEQ multiplex PCR; TCRdb's version includes in-frame clones alone and lacks a portion of them. This sample has several thousand clones; approximately 78% occur once, and the top ten carry about 6%. As for this clone: Its antigen remains unidentified.

Findings and limits, study-wide: The authors considered this approach unsuitable for unbiased detection of gliadin-specific T cells. Few TRB amino acid sequences were shared between samples; most were unique. Only 1 of 6 controls, but about 55% of the 18 coeliac samples, showed published gliadin-specific TRB sequences.

In germline, CDR1 is SNHLY, CDR2 FYNNEI. The V gene end was trimmed by 7 bases and the J gene end by 6 bases; junction bases not matched to a gene: 10. The CDR3 is made up of 15 amino acids. This receptor was obtained from a man aged 30 to 45 with celiac disease. The sequencing sample was made of lamina propria lymphocytes from the gut. The chain combines TRBV2 with TRBJ1-5; TRBD1 matches 9 bases. This CDR3 reads CASNPGTGLGQPQHF. CDR3 nucleotide sequence: TGTGCCAGCAACCCCGGGACAGGGCTTGGTCAGCCCCAGCATTTT.